This T cell receptor beta chain was recorded in a study of beta chain features in type 1 diabetes. Study-wide results and caveats: Among all four CD4+ subsets, Type 1 diabetes patients had TCRB CDR3s that were moderately but significantly shorter.

Reverse transcribing all isolated RNA meant expressed TCRB transcripts were sequenced. Samples of naive, central memory and regulatory T cells yielded a mean of approximately 3.9 million reads. TCRdb's copy holds only in-frame clones and misses some; the assay was immunoSEQ multiplex PCR. Counted here are hundreds of thousands of clones, more than 12% occurring once; the ten biggest clones make up around 0.04%. This clone appeared a few times. The antigen is not known. One heparinised draw of blood, averaging about 110 mL, came from each donor. The authors sorted CD4+ naive, central memory, regulatory and stem cell-like memory cells via CD45RO/CCR7/CD25/CD127/CD95/CD27. Sorted populations all exceeded 95% purity. The sample taken for sequencing was naive CD4+ T cells from blood. The sequence was obtained from a man younger than 30 with type 1 diabetes.

The CDR3 reads CASSPLGTDGEQYF. DNA of the CDR3: TGCGCCAGCAGCCCCCTCGGGACGGATGGCGAGCAGTACTTC. The rearrangement joins TRBV5-1 to TRBJ2-7, with D perhaps assigned TRBD1 or TRBD2 (5 bases each). Between the trimmed V and J ends, which lost 4 bases and 6 bases, there was a span of 17 bases. The V gene's germline CDR1 is SGHRS and CDR2 YFSETQ. This CDR3 is built from 14 residues.